The 3 T cell receptor beta chains presented below share a single source sample, sequenced in a study of CD8 T cells in ankylosing spondylitis. From the 5' RACE reads, TCRdb called clonotypes with MiXCR, one entry per CDR3 protein. The sample carries around 320,000 distinct CDR3 sequences, 20% to 25% recorded once. Sample: blood, either unsorted or a sorted T cell fraction (not recorded which). These receptors all stem from a female donor with ankylosing spondylitis or in good health (not recorded which).

This clonotype has a handful of counts. The CDR3 reads CASSARLVAGVKDTQYF. The CDR3 region has the DNA TGTGCCAGCAGCGCCCGCCTGGTAGCGGGAGTAAAAGATACGCAGTATTTT. V gene TRBV9 combines with J gene TRBJ2-3, with 9 bases matching TRBD2. Germline CDR1 SGDLS, CDR2 YYNGEE. The CDR3 spans 17 residues. Trimming took 3 bases from V and 5 from J; bases not matched to a gene: 13.

The chain is built from TRBV2 and TRBJ2-1, with 7 bases that match TRBD1. Germline CDR1 and CDR2: SNHLY and FYNNEI. The CDR3 runs to 14 residues. The V segment lost 8 bases and the J segment 6 bases; nucleotides outside the gene matches: 10. CDR3 sequence reads: CASSRDSIGNEQFF. The CDR3 DNA reads as TGTGCCAGCTCCAGGGACAGTATTGGCAATGAGCAGTTCTTC. The whole variable domain, remainder taken from reference TRBV2 and TRBJ2-1, is EPEVTQTPSHQVTQMGQEVILRCVPISNHLYFYWYRQILGQKVEFLVSFYNNEISEKSEIFDDQFSVERPDGSNFTLKIRSTKLEDSAMYFCASSRDSIGNEQFFGPGTRLTVL.

This sequence joins TRBV18 and TRBJ1-5; D is perhaps TRBD1 (5 bases). V was shortened by 4 bases and J by 9 bases, with 22 bases between the two germline ends. This CDR3 is 16 amino acids long. Per germline, CDR1 KGHSH and CDR2 LQKENI. CDR3 amino acids: CASSLGGEDTHLPQHF. The CDR3 bases are TGTGCCAGCTCACTCGGGGGGGAGGACACCCATTTGCCCCAGCATTTT.